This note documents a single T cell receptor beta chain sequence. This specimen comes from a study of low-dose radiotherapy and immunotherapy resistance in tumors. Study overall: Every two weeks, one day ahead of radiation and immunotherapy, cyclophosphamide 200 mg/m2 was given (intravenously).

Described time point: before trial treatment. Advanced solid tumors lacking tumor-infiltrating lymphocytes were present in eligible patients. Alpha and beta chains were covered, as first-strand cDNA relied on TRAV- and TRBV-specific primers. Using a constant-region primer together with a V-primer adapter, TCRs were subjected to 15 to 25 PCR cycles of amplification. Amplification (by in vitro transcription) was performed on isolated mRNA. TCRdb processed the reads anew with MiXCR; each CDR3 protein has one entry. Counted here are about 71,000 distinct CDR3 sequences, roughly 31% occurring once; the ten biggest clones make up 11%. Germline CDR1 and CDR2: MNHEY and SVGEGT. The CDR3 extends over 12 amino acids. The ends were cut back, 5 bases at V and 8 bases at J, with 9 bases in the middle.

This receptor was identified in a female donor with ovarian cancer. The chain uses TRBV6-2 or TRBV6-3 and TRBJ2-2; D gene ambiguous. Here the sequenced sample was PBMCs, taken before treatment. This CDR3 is CASSARPGELFF. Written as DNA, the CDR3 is TGTGCCAGCAGTGCCCGGCCGGGGGAGCTGTTTTTT.